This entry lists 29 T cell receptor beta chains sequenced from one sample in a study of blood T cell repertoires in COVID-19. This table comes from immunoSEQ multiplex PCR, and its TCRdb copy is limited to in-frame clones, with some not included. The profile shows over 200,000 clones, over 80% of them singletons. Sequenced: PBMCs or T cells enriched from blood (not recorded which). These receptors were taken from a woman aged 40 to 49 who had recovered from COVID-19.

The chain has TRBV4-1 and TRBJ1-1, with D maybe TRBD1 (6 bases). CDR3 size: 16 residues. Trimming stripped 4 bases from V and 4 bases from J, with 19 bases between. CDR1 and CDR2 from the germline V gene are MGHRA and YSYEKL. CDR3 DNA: TGCGCCAGCAGCCCCTTCAGAGAGGGGGTCTTCACTGAAGCTTTCTTT. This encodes CASSPFREGVFTEAFF.

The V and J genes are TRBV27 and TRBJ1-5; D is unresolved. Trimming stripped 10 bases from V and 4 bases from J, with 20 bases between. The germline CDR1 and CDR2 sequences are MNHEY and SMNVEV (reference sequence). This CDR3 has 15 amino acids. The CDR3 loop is CATLPRHGINQPQHF. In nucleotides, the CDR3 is TGTGCCACCTTACCGCGGCACGGGATAAATCAGCCCCAGCATTTT.

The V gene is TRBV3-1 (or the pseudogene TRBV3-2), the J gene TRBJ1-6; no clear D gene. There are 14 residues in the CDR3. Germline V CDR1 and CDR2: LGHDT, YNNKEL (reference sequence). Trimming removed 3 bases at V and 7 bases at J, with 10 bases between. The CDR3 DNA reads TGTGCCAGCAGCCAGAATGAGCCGAATTCACCCCTCCACTTT. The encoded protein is CASSQNEPNSPLHF.

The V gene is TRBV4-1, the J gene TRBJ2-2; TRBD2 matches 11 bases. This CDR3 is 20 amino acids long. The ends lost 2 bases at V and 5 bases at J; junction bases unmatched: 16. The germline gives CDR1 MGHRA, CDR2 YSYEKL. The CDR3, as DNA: TGCGCCAGCAGCCAACCCAGCGGGACTAGCGGCTCCTCCGGTACCGGGGAGCTGTTTTTT. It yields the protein CASSQPSGTSGSSGTGELFF.

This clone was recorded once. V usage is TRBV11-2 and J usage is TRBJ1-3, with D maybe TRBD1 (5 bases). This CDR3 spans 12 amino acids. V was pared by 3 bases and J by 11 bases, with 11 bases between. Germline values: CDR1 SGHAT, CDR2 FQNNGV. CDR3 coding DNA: TGTGCCAGCAGCTTGGGGACTTTCCCCATATATTTT. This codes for CASSLGTFPIYF.

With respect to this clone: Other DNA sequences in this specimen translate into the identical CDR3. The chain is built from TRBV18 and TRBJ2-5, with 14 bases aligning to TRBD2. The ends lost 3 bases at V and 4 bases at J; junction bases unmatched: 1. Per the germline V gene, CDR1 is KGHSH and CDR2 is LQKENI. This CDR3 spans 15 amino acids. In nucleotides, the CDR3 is TGTGCCAGCTCACCGGGACTAGCGGGAGTAGAGACCCAGTACTTC. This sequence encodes CASSPGLAGVETQYF.

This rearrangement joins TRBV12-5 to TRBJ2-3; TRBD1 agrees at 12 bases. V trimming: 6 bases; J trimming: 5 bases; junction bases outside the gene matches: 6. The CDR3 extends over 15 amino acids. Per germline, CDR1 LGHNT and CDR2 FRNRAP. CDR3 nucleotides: TGTGCTAGTGGGGGGACAGGGGGCATCCAAGATACGCAGTATTTT. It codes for CASGGTGGIQDTQYF.

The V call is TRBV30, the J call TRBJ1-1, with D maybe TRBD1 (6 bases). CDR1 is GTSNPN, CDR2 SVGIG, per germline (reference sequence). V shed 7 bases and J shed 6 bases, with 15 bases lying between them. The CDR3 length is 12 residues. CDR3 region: CAFTQGQAEAFF. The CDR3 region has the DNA TGTGCCTTTACCCAGGGGCAGGCTGAAGCTTTCTTT.

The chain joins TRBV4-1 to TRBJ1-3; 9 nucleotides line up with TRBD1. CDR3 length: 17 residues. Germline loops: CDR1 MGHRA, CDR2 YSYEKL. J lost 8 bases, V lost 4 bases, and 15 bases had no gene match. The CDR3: CASSREFWDRDTYTIYF. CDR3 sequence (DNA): TGCGCCAGCAGCCGGGAATTTTGGGACAGGGATACGTACACCATATATTTT.

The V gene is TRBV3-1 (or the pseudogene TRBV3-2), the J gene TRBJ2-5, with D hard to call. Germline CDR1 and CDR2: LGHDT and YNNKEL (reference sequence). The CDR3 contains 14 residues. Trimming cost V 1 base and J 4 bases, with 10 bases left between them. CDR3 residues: CASSQGWSRETQYF. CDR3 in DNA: TGTGCCAGCAGCCAAGGGTGGAGTCGAGAGACCCAGTACTTC.

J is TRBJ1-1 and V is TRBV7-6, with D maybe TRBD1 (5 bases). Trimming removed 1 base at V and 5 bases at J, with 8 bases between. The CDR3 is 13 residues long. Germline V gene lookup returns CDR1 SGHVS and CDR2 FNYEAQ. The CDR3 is CASSLGAGTEAFF. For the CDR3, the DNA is TGTGCCAGCAGCTTAGGTGCAGGGACTGAAGCTTTCTTT.

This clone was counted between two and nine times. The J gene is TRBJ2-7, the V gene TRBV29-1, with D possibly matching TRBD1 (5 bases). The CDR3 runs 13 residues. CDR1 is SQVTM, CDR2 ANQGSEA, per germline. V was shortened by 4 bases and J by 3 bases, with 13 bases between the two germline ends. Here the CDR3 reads CSVVGGQDYEQYF. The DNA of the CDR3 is TGCAGCGTTGTGGGCGGACAAGACTACGAGCAGTACTTC.

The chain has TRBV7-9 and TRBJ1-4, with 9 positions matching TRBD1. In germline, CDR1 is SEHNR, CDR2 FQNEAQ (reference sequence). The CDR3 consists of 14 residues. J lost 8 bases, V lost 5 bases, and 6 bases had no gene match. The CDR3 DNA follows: TGTGCCAGCAGCCGGGGACAGGGACGGGAAAAACTGTTTTTT. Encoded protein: CASSRGQGREKLFF.

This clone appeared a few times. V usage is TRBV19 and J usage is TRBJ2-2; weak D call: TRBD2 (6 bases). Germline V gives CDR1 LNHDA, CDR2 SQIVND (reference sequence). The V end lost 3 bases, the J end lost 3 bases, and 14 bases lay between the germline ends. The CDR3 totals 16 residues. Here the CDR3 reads CASSMNWRGDTGELFF. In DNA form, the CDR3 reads TGTGCCAGTAGTATGAATTGGCGGGGCGACACCGGGGAGCTGTTTTTT.

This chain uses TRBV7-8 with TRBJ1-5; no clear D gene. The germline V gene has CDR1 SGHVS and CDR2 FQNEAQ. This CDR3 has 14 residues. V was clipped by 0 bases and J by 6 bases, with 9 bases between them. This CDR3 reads CASSLASSSQPQHF. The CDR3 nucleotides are TGTGCCAGCAGCTTAGCCTCCTCCTCTCAGCCCCAGCATTTT.

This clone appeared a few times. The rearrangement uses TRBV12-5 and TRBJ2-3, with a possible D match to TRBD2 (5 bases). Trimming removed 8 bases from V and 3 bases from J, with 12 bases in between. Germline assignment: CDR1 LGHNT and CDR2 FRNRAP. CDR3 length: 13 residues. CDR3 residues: CASSGSGTDTQYF. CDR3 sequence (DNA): TGTGCTAGTAGCGGCTCCGGGACAGATACGCAGTATTTT.

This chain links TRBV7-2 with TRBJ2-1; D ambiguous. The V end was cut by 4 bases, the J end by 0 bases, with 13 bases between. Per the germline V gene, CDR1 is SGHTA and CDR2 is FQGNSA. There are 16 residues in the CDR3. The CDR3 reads CASSWQISSSYNEQFF. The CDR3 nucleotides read TGTGCCAGCAGCTGGCAGATTTCAAGCTCCTACAATGAGCAGTTCTTC.

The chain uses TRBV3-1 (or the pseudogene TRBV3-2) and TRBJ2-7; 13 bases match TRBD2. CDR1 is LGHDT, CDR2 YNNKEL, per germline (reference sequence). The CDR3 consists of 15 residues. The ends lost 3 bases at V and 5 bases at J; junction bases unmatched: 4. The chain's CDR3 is CASSQAGTSGNEQYF. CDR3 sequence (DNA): TGTGCCAGCAGCCAGGCCGGGACTAGCGGGAACGAGCAGTACTTC.

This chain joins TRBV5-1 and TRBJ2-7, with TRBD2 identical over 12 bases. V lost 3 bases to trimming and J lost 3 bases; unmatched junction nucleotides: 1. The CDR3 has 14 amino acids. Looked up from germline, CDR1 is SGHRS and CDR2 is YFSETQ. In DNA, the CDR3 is TGCGCCAGCAGCTGGACTAGCGGGATCTACGAGCAGTACTTC. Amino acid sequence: CASSWTSGIYEQYF.

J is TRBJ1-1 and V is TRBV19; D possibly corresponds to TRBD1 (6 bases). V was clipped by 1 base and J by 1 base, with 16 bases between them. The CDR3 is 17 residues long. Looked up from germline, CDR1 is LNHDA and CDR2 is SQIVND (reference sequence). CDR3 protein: CASSIGFRSGENTEAFF. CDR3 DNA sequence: TGTGCCAGTAGTATAGGATTTCGATCAGGGGAGAACACTGAAGCTTTCTTT.

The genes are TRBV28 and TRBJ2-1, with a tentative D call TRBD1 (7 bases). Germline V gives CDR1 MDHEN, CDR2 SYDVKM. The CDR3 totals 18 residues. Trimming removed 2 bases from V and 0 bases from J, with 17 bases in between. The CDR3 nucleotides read TGTGCCAGCAGTTTACGGGGGACAGCGAAAATCTCCTACAATGAGCAGTTCTTC. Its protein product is CASSLRGTAKISYNEQFF.

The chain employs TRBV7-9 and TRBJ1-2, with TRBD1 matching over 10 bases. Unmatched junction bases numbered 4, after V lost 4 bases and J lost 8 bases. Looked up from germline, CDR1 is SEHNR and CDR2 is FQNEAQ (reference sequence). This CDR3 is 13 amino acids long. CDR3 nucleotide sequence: TGTGCCAGCAGCTCCGACAGGGGGCAAGGCTACACCTTC. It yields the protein CASSSDRGQGYTF.

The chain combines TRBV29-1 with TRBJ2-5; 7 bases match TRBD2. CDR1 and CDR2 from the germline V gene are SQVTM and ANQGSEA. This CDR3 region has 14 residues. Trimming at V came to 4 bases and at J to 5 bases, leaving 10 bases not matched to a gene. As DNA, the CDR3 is TGCAGCGTTGGAGGGAGGGCCCTAATGGAGACCCAGTACTTC. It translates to CSVGGRALMETQYF.

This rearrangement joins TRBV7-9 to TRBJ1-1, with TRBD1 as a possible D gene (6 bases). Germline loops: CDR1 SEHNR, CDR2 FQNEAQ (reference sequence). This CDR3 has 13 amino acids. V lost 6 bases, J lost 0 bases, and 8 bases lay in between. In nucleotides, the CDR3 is TGTGCCAGCAGGGACAGCTTGAACACTGAAGCTTTCTTT. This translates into CASRDSLNTEAFF. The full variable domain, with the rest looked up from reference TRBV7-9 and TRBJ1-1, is DTGVSQNPRHKITKRGQNVTFRCDPISEHNRLYWYRQTLGQGPEFLTYFQNEAQLEKSRLLSDRFSAERPKGSFSTLEIQRTEQGDSAMYLCASRDSLNTEAFFGQGTRLTVV.

CDR3 sequence: CASSLSDRDTEAFF. The CDR3 coding sequence is TGTGCCAGCAGTCTCTCGGACAGGGACACTGAAGCTTTCTTT. The chain carries TRBV28 and TRBJ1-1, with 8 bases identical to TRBD1. CDR3 length: 14 amino acids. The germline gives CDR1 MDHEN, CDR2 SYDVKM. V shed 5 bases and J 3 bases; nucleotides not matched to a gene: 5.

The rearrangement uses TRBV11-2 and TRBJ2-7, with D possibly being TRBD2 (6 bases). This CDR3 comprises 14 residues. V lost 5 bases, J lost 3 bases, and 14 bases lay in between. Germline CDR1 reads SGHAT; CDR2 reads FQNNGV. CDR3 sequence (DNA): TGTGCCAGCAGCGCATTTAGCGGTTACTACGAGCAGTACTTC. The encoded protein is CASSAFSGYYEQYF.

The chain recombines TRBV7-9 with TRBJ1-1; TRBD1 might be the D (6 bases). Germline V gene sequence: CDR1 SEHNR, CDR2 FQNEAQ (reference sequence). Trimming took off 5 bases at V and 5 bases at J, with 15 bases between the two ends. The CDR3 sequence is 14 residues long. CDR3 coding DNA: TGTGCCAGCAGCGCGTTCCGGGACAATACTGAAGCTTTCTTT. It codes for CASSAFRDNTEAFF.

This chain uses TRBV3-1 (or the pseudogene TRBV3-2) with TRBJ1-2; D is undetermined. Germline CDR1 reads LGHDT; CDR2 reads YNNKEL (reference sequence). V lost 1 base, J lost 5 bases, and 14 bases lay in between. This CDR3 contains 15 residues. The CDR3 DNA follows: TGTGCCAGCAGCCAAGGGAATGCAGGCAAATATGGCTACACCTTC. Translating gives CASSQGNAGKYGYTF.

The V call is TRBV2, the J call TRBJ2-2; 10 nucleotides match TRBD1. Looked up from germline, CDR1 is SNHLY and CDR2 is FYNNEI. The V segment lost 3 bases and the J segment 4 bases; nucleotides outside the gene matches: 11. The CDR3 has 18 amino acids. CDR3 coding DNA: TGTGCCAGCAGTGACCTCCTCCCCGGGACAGGGGTCACCGGGGAGCTGTTTTTT. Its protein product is CASSDLLPGTGVTGELFF.